The next 8 T cell receptor beta chains were all read from a single sample in a study of T cell changes during pregnancy in multiple sclerosis. Method: immunoSEQ multiplex PCR; TCRdb's copy keeps in-frame clones and lacks some. The table lists 100,000 or so clones, 80% to 95% of them singletons, with approximately 2% in the top ten. Material: peripheral blood, obtained after pregnancy. These receptors were obtained from a female donor with multiple sclerosis, enrolled in a pregnancy study.

This clone was seen a single time. As DNA, the CDR3 is TGTGCCAGCAGCTTGCCCGGTGACACTGAAGCTTTCTTT. Translated: CASSLPGDTEAFF. This chain links TRBV5-4 with TRBJ1-1; D call uncertain. V lost 1 base and J lost 3, with 7 bases in between. Germline CDR1 and CDR2: SGHNT and YYREEE (reference sequence). The CDR3 consists of 13 residues.

The chain joins TRBV9 to TRBJ2-7; 12 nucleotides agree with TRBD2. There are 16 residues in the CDR3. Losses at the gene ends were 3 bases for V and 5 bases for J; bases not matched to a gene: 9. Germline values: CDR1 SGDLS, CDR2 YYNGEE. CDR3 sequence (DNA): TGTGCCAGCAGCGCGGGTCCTAGCGGGAGGGCGGACGAGCAGTACTTC. Translating gives CASSAGPSGRADEQYF.

V and J are TRBV5-6 and TRBJ2-7, with 8 nucleotides matching TRBD2. The CDR3 totals 16 residues. The junction had 14 bases not matched to a gene; V was cut back by 3 bases and J by 6 bases. Germline CDR1 and CDR2: SGHDT and YYEEEE. The CDR3 sequence: CASSSGGLKVTTEQYF. CDR3 in DNA: TGTGCCAGCAGCTCGGGGGGGCTAAAGGTCACCACCGAGCAGTACTTC.

The J gene is TRBJ2-2, the V gene TRBV4-3, with D possibly TRBD2 on 5 matching bases. Trimming took 4 bases from V and 8 from J, leaving 17 bases between them. CDR3 length: 15 residues. Germline-derived CDR1 and CDR2 are LGHNA and YSLEER. The CDR3 loop reads CASSLRAGGTGELFF. In nucleotides, the CDR3 is TGCGCCAGCAGCCTCCGGGCGGGTGGCACGGGGGAGCTGTTTTTT.

The chain recombines TRBV6-1 with TRBJ1-1; maybe TRBD1 (6 bases). The V and J ends lost 8 bases and 4 bases respectively, with 20 bases between them. This CDR3 is built from 15 residues. The germline CDR1 and CDR2 sequences are MNHNS and SASEGT. CDR3 DNA: TGTGCCAGCCCACCGGGAGGGGGTTGGGGCACTGAAGCTTTCTTT. Translated: CASPPGGGWGTEAFF.

The V and J genes are TRBV9 and TRBJ2-7; a possible D gene is TRBD1 (6 bases). CDR3 size: 15 residues. Germline V gene sequence: CDR1 SGDLS, CDR2 YYNGEE. The V end was cut by 0 bases, the J end by 1 base, with 11 bases between. This CDR3 reads CASSVDGQRSYEQYF. Here the CDR3 DNA reads TGTGCCAGCAGCGTAGACGGACAGAGATCCTACGAGCAGTACTTC.

The sample holds a few counts of this clone. The V call is TRBV10-3, the J call TRBJ1-6; 8 bases line up with TRBD1. In germline, CDR1 is ENHRY, CDR2 SYGVKD. V shed 6 bases and J 5 bases; nucleotides not matched to a gene: 3. The CDR3 spans 14 residues. CDR3 protein: CAIRSDRDNSPLHF. The DNA of the CDR3 is TGTGCCATCAGGTCGGACAGGGATAATTCACCCCTCCACTTT.

The count of this clone is one. The V and J genes are TRBV13 and TRBJ2-1; 9 bases fit TRBD1. This CDR3 region has 14 residues. The germline gives CDR1 PRHDT, CDR2 FYEKMQ (reference sequence). V trimming: 0 bases; J trimming: 6 bases; junction bases outside the gene matches: 0. CDR3 DNA sequence: TGTGCCAGCAGCTTAGGGGGACAGGGCAATGAGCAGTTCTTC. Protein sequence: CASSLGGQGNEQFF.